The 20 T cell receptor beta chains below were found in one sample sequenced in a study of T cell responses to AZD1222 COVID-19 vaccine. The method was immunoSEQ multiplex PCR; TCRdb's version includes in-frame clones alone and lacks a portion of them. Found here are just over 80,000 clones, around 90% of them singletons; the top ten hold 5.7%. The specimen comprised peripheral blood, sampled on day 0 of AZD1222 vaccination. All receptors come from an adult in good health.

The V and J genes are TRBV7-9 and TRBJ1-2; 9 positions match TRBD1. Trimming at V came to 4 bases and at J to 2 bases, leaving 11 bases not matched to a gene. This CDR3 region has 17 residues. Germline V gives CDR1 SEHNR, CDR2 FQNEAQ (reference sequence). The CDR3 protein is CASSSAGTGPPNYGYTF. In DNA form, the CDR3 reads TGTGCCAGCAGCTCGGCCGGGACAGGGCCCCCGAACTATGGCTACACCTTC.

J is TRBJ1-3 and V is TRBV6-5; D call uncertain. V dropped 0 bases and J dropped 0 bases, with 9 bases sitting between them. Germline V gene sequence: CDR1 MNHEY, CDR2 SVGAGI. The CDR3 consists of 16 residues. In nucleotides, the CDR3 is TGTGCCAGCAGTTACTCAGGGTTTGGCTCTGGAAACACCATATATTTT. This codes for CASSYSGFGSGNTIYF.

The CDR3: CASSQAEGWQPQHF. In DNA, the CDR3 is TGTGCCAGCAGCCAAGCCGAAGGATGGCAGCCCCAGCATTTT. The chain combines TRBV3-1 (or the pseudogene TRBV3-2) with TRBJ1-5; D not resolved. The CDR3 sequence is 14 residues long. The germline V and J ends were trimmed by 1 base and 7 bases, with 11 bases remaining between them. Looked up from germline, CDR1 is LGHDT and CDR2 is YNNKEL (reference sequence).

The gene calls are TRBV6-6 and TRBJ1-5, with D uncertain. The CDR3 extends over 13 amino acids. Trimming left V 0 bases short and J 5 bases short, with 5 bases between. Germline V lookup: CDR1 MNHNY, CDR2 SVGAGI (reference sequence). The CDR3 region is CASSYSDDQPQHF. CDR3 sequence (DNA): TGTGCCAGCAGTTACTCTGATGATCAGCCCCAGCATTTT.

This chain links TRBV5-1 with TRBJ1-2; 7 bases agree with TRBD1. Germline CDR1 is SGHRS and CDR2 is YFSETQ. The CDR3 runs to 17 residues. V shed 0 bases and J 3 bases; nucleotides not matched to a gene: 11. CDR3 in amino acids: CASSLDDREAEHYGYTF. The CDR3 DNA reads TGCGCCAGCAGCTTGGATGACAGGGAGGCGGAGCACTATGGCTACACCTTC.

V gene TRBV24-1 combines with J gene TRBJ1-1; TRBD1 matches at 7 bases. CDR3 length equals 15 residues. J gave up 4 bases and V 4 bases, and 8 bases lay outside the gene matches. CDR1 and CDR2 from the germline V gene are KGHDR and SFDVKD. The DNA for the CDR3 is TGTGCCACCAGTGAGTCGGGACAGAGAAGCACTGAAGCTTTCTTT. This encodes CATSESGQRSTEAFF.

V usage is TRBV7-6 and J usage is TRBJ1-6; 9 nucleotides match TRBD1. Germline CDR1 is SGHVS and CDR2 is FNYEAQ. CDR3 size: 16 residues. Trimming at V came to 7 bases and at J to 10 bases, leaving 14 bases not matched to a gene. The CDR3 bases are TGTGCCAGCACCCGTAAATTACAGGGGGCAGGGTCACCCCTCCACTTT. As protein: CASTRKLQGAGSPLHF.

The chain links TRBV4-2 to TRBJ1-2; D unresolved. The CDR3 has 15 residues. Germline assignment: CDR1 LGHNA and CDR2 YNFKEQ. V dropped 1 base and J dropped 0 bases, with 9 bases sitting between them. CDR3 DNA sequence: TGTGCCAGCAGCCAAGGAAGGCAAACTAACTATGGCTACACCTTC. Translation: CASSQGRQTNYGYTF.

Concerning this clone itself: Its ends do not fully match the called genes, so a read error is possible. The chain joins TRBV5-1 to TRBJ1-5, with D perhaps matching TRBD1 (5 bases). There are 15 residues in the CDR3. Looked up from germline, CDR1 is SGHRS and CDR2 is YFSETQ. CDR3 residues: CANSLGVSGNQPQHF. CDR3 sequence (DNA): TGCGCCAACAGCTTGGGGGTGAGTGGCAATCAGCCCCAGCATTTT.

This clone has a handful of counts. For the CDR3, the DNA is TGTGCCAGCAGCCAAGACGATGAGGAAGAGCAGAACGCATGGCCCCTATTTTATGGCTACACCTTC. This gives the protein CASSQDDEEEQNAWPLFYGYTF. The chain combines TRBV3-1 (or the pseudogene TRBV3-2) with TRBJ1-2; D gene uncertain. This CDR3 region has 22 residues. Deletions cut 0 bases from V and 5 bases from J, with 34 bases between. In germline, CDR1 is LGHDT, CDR2 YNNKEL (reference sequence).

This chain joins TRBV5-1 and TRBJ1-2; a weak D match, TRBD1 (6 bases). Germline CDR1 and CDR2: SGHRS and YFSETQ. V gave up 7 bases and J gave up 5 bases, with 15 bases separating them. This CDR3 comprises 13 residues. The CDR3 DNA sequence: TGCGCCAGCTTCGGGGGGCGCGAGTATGGCTACACCTTC. Translating gives CASFGGREYGYTF.

V gene TRBV5-1 combines with J gene TRBJ1-1; TRBD1 matches 9 bases. The J segment lost 5 bases and the V segment lost 0 bases, leaving 11 bases of the junction unmatched. The CDR3 runs to 17 residues. CDR1 and CDR2 (germline): SGHRS, YFSETQ. DNA of the CDR3: TGCGCCAGCAGCTTGGGGACAGGGGATCTGCGGGGAACTGAAGCTTTCTTT. It translates to CASSLGTGDLRGTEAFF.

The CDR3 region is CASSQDFRRFEAFF. In nucleotides, the CDR3 is TGTGCCAGCAGCCAAGACTTTCGGAGATTTGAAGCTTTCTTT. V usage is TRBV3-1 (or the pseudogene TRBV3-2) and J usage is TRBJ1-1; D is undetermined. This CDR3 is built from 14 residues. The V gene's germline CDR1 is LGHDT and CDR2 YNNKEL (reference sequence). Trimming left V 0 bases short and J 7 bases short, with 12 bases between.

The rearrangement joins TRBV7-9 to TRBJ1-6; unclear D gene. This CDR3 comprises 15 residues. CDR1 SEHNR and CDR2 FQNEAQ come from the germline V gene (reference sequence). The V end was cut by 5 bases, the J end by 10 bases, with 18 bases between. CDR3 protein: CASSPPEDYASPLHF. CDR3 sequence (DNA): TGTGCCAGCAGCCCCCCCGAGGATTACGCCTCACCCCTCCACTTT.

This rearrangement joins TRBV11-2 to TRBJ2-5; 12 nucleotides line up with TRBD2. J lost 1 base, V lost 5 bases, and 8 bases had no gene match. The CDR3 runs 17 residues. Germline assignment: CDR1 SGHAT and CDR2 FQNNGV. In DNA, the CDR3 is TGTGCCAGCAGCATCCGACTAGCGGGGGCCTCCCAAGAGACCCAGTACTTC. Protein: CASSIRLAGASQETQYF.

The rearrangement uses TRBV19 and TRBJ1-3; possibly TRBD1 for D (6 bases). Germline V gene sequence: CDR1 LNHDA, CDR2 SQIVND (reference sequence). Trimming took off 2 bases at V and 1 base at J, with 12 bases between the two ends. The CDR3 is 16 residues long. CDR3 amino acids: CASSIRGGQSGNTIYF. CDR3 sequence (DNA): TGTGCCAGTAGTATAAGAGGTGGACAGTCTGGAAACACCATATATTTT.

The J gene is TRBJ1-2, the V gene TRBV7-3; 7 bases match TRBD1. The length of the CDR3 is 14 residues. The V gene's germline CDR1 is SGHTA and CDR2 FQGTGA. V dropped 5 bases and J dropped 3; count of bases not matched to a gene: 6. The CDR3 is CASSPTGQDYGYTF. DNA for the CDR3: TGTGCCAGCAGCCCGACAGGGCAGGACTATGGCTACACCTTC.

The rearrangement joins TRBV28 to TRBJ2-7; 11 nucleotides agree with TRBD1. The CDR3 is 15 amino acids. The V and J ends lost 5 bases and 8 bases, in that order; junction bases with no gene match: 11. Germline CDR1 is MDHEN and CDR2 is SYDVKM. The CDR3 coding sequence is TGTGCCAGCAGTCCATCCCGGGACAGGGGGGTAAAGCAGTACTTC. Amino acids: CASSPSRDRGVKQYF.

The chain is built from TRBV5-5 and TRBJ1-1; D unclear. Germline V lookup: CDR1 SGHKS, CDR2 YYEKEE (reference sequence). The CDR3 is 12 amino acids. V was trimmed by 0 bases and J by 13 bases, leaving 13 bases between them. CDR3 protein: CASSLGGVYVFF. As DNA, the CDR3 is TGTGCCAGCAGCTTGGGGGGAGTTTATGTTTTCTTT.

This chain uses TRBV6-2 or TRBV6-3 with TRBJ2-7, with D uncertain. V lost 2 bases, J lost 3 bases, and 11 bases lay in between. Germline CDR1 is MNHEY and CDR2 is SVGEGT. The CDR3 consists of 14 residues. CDR3 coding DNA: TGTGCCAGCAGTTACCACCTACGGCTCTACGAGCAGTACTTC. As protein: CASSYHLRLYEQYF.